The 5 T cell receptor beta chains reported below all come from one sample, sequenced in a study of CD8+CD57+ T cells in acquired aplastic anemia. According to the study, genomic DNA was the template for TCR beta VDJ and CDR3 profiling. TCRdb re-analysed the reads in MiXCR, keeping a single row per CDR3 protein. Among approximately 50,000 distinct CDR3 sequences, about three quarters were seen once, and the ten largest hold around a third. Sequencing was performed on sorted CD4+, CD8+, or CD8+CD57+ T cells (not recorded which) from PBMCs. The source of these receptors is a human donor in good health, serving as a control.

The chain is built from TRBV19 and TRBJ2-7, with 8 positions matching TRBD1. Germline-derived CDR1 and CDR2 are LNHDA and SQIVND (reference sequence). V lost 5 bases and J lost 4; bases outside the gene matches: 4. This CDR3 region has 13 residues. The CDR3 DNA sequence: TGTGCCAGTAGTCTGCGACAGGGGTACGAGCAGTACTTC. Translating gives CASSLRQGYEQYF.

This clonotype has only a few counts. The V gene is TRBV2, the J gene TRBJ2-1; 11 bases fit TRBD1. Looked up from germline, CDR1 is SNHLY and CDR2 is FYNNEI. V shed 6 bases, J shed 8 bases, and the junction held 6 bases outside the gene matches. The CDR3 extends over 14 amino acids. For the CDR3, the DNA is TGTGCCAGCAGATCGGGACAGGGGGGCGATGAGCAGTTCTTC. This encodes CASRSGQGGDEQFF.

The chain employs TRBV25-1 and TRBJ2-1; perhaps TRBD1 as D (5 bases). Trimming shortened V by 3 bases and J by 6 bases, and 9 bases separated the two germline ends. Germline CDR1 and CDR2: MGHDK and SYGVNS. CDR3 length: 13 amino acids. CDR3 amino acids: CASSEVGPNEQFF. The CDR3 nucleotides are TGTGCCAGCAGTGAGGTGGGGCCCAATGAGCAGTTCTTC.

In this sample, this clonotype turned up a few times. The chain has TRBV7-8 and TRBJ2-5; D remains ambiguous. Trimming pared 5 bases from V and 5 bases from J, leaving 12 bases between. This CDR3 is 13 amino acids long. CDR1 is SGHVS, CDR2 FQNEAQ, per germline. The CDR3 DNA is TGTGCCAGCAGCAATCCGTCCGGGGAGACCCAGTACTTC. It codes for CASSNPSGETQYF.

This rearrangement joins TRBV24-1 to TRBJ1-3; D possibly corresponds to TRBD1 (5 bases). Germline V gene data show CDR1 as KGHDR and CDR2 as SFDVKD. This CDR3 has 13 amino acids. V was pared by 8 bases and J by 0 bases, with 7 bases between. The CDR3 DNA reads as TGTGCCACCACTGACAGCTCTGGAAACACCATATATTTT. Protein product: CATTDSSGNTIYF.